This T cell receptor (beta chain) was recorded in a study of yellow fever vaccine responses in identical twins. Study results and caveats: Reportedly, twins showed a vaccine T cell response that looked partly convergent and partly personalized.

The count of this clonotype is one. Its antigen is undetermined. CDR3 size: 14 residues. V was clipped by 5 bases and J by 0 bases; unmatched bases: 4. Germline CDR1 is SGHVS and CDR2 is FQNEAQ. MiXCR, applied by TCRdb to the RT-PCR reads, yields one record per CDR3 protein. There are approximately 12,000 distinct CDR3 sequences in the sample; 70% to 90% occur only once, and about 1.5% lies in the top ten. The receptor's source is a woman aged 18-35 years who received the yellow fever vaccine. The material was T cells from blood (PBMCs), unsorted or a sorted subset (not recorded which), obtained before or after yellow fever vaccination (not recorded which). V gene TRBV7-8 combines with J gene TRBJ2-7; 7 bases align to TRBD2. CDR3 sequence (DNA): TGTGCCAGCAGCGTCGGACTAGACTCCTACGAGCAGTACTTC. Translated: CASSVGLDSYEQYF.